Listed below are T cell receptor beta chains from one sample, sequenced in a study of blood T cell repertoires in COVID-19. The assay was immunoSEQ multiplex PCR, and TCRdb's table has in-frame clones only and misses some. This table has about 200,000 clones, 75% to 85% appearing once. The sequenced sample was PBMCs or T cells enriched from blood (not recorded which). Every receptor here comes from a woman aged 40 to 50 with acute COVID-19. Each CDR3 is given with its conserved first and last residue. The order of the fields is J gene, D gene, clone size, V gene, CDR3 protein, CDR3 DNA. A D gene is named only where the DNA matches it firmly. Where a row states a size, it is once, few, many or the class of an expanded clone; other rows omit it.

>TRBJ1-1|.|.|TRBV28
CASSFGDTRAFF
TGTGCCAGCAGTTTCGGGGACACTCGTGCTTTCTTT
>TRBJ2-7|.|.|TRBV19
CASRKDAGQSSYEQYF
TGTGCCAGTAGAAAGGACGCGGGACAGAGCTCCTACGAGCAGTACTTC
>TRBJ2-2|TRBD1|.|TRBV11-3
CASSTWDSQNTGELFF
TGTGCCAGCAGCACTTGGGACAGTCAGAACACCGGGGAGCTGTTTTTT
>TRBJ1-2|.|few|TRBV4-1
CASSQTGFYGYTF
TGCGCCAGCAGCCAAACCGGGTTTTATGGCTACACCTTC
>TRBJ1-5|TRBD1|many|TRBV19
CASMGPGQADMGPQHF
TGTGCCAGTATGGGACCGGGACAGGCTGATATGGGGCCCCAGCATTTT
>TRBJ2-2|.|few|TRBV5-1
CASSLAEQMNTGELFF
TGCGCCAGCAGCTTGGCTGAACAAATGAACACCGGGGAGCTGTTTTTT
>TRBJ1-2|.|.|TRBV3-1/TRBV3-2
CASSTGTTNYGYTF
TGTGCCAGCAGCACCGGGACAACTAACTATGGCTACACCTTC
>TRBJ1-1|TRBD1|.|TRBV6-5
CASRLRRGQTEAFF
TGTGCCAGCAGATTACGCAGGGGGCAAACTGAAGCTTTCTTT
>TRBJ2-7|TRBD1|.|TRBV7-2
CASSPAGTGPYEQYF
TGTGCCAGCAGCCCGGCCGGGACAGGACCCTACGAGCAGTACTTC
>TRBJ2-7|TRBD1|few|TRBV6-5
CASSGQGRSEQYF
TGTGCCAGCTCGGGACAGGGGCGTAGCGAGCAGTACTTC
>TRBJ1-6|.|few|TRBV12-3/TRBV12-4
CASITHEGGPLHF
TGTGCCAGCATCACCCACGAAGGAGGACCCCTCCACTTT
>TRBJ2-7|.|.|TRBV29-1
CSVQPGRGMEREQYF
TGCAGCGTCCAACCGGGTAGGGGCATGGAGCGCGAGCAGTACTTC
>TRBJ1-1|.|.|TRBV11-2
CASSLDKWRAFF
TGTGCCAGCAGCTTAGATAAGTGGAGAGCTTTCTTT
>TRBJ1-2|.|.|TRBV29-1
CSAHAGGGVGYTF
TGCAGCGCCCATGCGGGGGGGGGAGTTGGCTACACCTTC
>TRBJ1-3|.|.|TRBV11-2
CASRVTGYGNTIYF
TGTGCCAGCAGGGTAACAGGGTATGGAAACACCATATATTTT
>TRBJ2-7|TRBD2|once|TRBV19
CASGTSGDHEQYF
TGTGCCAGTGGGACTAGCGGGGACCACGAGCAGTACTTC
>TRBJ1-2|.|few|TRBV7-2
CASSQVHNYGYTF
TGTGCCAGCAGCCAGGTGCATAACTATGGCTACACCTTC
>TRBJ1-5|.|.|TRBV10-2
CASSPGLEGQPQHF
TGCGCCAGCAGTCCGGGATTAGAGGGTCAGCCCCAGCATTTT
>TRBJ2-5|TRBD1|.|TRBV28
CASSSDRVRETQYF
TGTGCCAGCAGTTCAGACAGGGTCCGGGAGACCCAGTACTTC
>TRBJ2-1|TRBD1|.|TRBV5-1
CASSLAPGQGSYNEQFF
TGCGCCAGCAGCTTGGCCCCGGGACAGGGTTCCTACAATGAGCAGTTCTTC
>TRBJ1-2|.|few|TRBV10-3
CAISESETRGYTF
TGTGCCATCAGTGAGTCAGAGACAAGAGGCTACACCTTC
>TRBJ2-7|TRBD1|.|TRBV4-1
CASSQMTDGSGGEQYF
TGCGCCAGCAGCCAAATGACTGACGGCTCAGGGGGCGAGCAGTACTTC
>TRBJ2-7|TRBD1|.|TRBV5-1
CASSTGGQGGDEQYF
TGCGCCAGCAGCACGGGAGGACAGGGGGGGGACGAGCAGTACTTC
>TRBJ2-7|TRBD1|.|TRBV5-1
CASSGQGIWEQYF
TGCGCCAGCTCAGGACAGGGGATTTGGGAGCAGTACTTC
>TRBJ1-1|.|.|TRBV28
CASRQQGFGTEAFF
TGTGCCAGCAGGCAACAGGGTTTTGGCACTGAAGCTTTCTTT
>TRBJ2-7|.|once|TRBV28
CASSYKIPGAAARKYEQYF
TGTGCCAGCAGCTATAAAATACCCGGAGCGGCAGCCAGGAAGTACGAGCAGTACTTC
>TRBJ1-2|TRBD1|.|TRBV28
CASRSRQGDNYGYTF
TGTGCCAGCAGATCCCGACAGGGAGATAACTATGGCTACACCTTC
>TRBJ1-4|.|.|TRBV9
CASSSPDGANEKLFF
TGTGCCAGCAGCTCCCCGGACGGGGCTAATGAAAAACTGTTTTTT
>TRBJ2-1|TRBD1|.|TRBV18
CASSPRGSSYNEQFF
TGTGCCAGCTCACCCAGGGGGAGCTCCTACAATGAGCAGTTCTTC
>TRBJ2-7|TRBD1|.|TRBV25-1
CASRGSGGEQYF
TGTGCCAGCAGAGGGTCAGGGGGCGAGCAGTACTTC
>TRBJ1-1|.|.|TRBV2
CASSGYGNTEAFF
TGTGCCAGCAGTGGGTACGGGAACACTGAAGCTTTCTTT
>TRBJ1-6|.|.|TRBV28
CASRDRSSYNSPLHF
TGTGCCAGCAGAGACAGGAGCTCCTATAATTCACCCCTCCACTTT
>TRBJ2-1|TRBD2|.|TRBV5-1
CASSPWTAGLAGVDEQFF
TGCGCCAGCAGCCCCTGGACGGCGGGACTAGCGGGAGTTGATGAGCAGTTCTTC
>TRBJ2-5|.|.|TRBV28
CASSSGAKETQYF
TGTGCCAGCAGTTCCGGAGCTAAAGAGACCCAGTACTTC
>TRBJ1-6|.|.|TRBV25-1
CASSGKGIPYNSPLHF
TGTGCCAGCAGTGGAAAGGGGATCCCCTATAATTCACCCCTCCACTTT
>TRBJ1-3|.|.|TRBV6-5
CASSYGLNQGTIYF
TGTGCCAGCAGTTACGGGTTAAACCAGGGCACCATATATTTT
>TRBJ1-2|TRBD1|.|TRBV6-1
CASSASIVQGQVYGYTF
TGTGCCAGCAGTGCATCGATCGTTCAAGGACAGGTTTATGGCTACACCTTC
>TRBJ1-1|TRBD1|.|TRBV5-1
CASSLMAGGKSGNTEAFF
TGCGCCAGCAGCTTGATGGCAGGGGGTAAATCGGGGAACACTGAAGCTTTCTTT
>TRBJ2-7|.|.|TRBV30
CAWNGGLADGEQYF
TGTGCCTGGAACGGGGGACTGGCGGACGGCGAGCAGTACTTC
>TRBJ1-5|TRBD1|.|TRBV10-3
CAISVTGGNQPQHF
TGTGCCATCAGCGTAACAGGGGGCAATCAGCCCCAGCATTTT
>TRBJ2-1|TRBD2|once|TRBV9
CASSVDLREQDEQFF
TGTGCCAGCAGCGTAGATCTGCGGGAGCAGGATGAGCAGTTCTTC
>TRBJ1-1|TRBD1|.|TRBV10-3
CAIRGQGMNTEAFF
TGTGCCATCAGGGGACAGGGAATGAACACTGAAGCTTTCTTT
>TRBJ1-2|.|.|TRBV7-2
CASSLARAASPYGYTF
TGTGCCAGCAGCTTAGCGAGGGCGGCTTCCCCCTATGGCTACACCTTC
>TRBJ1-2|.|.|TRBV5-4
CASSLELVGYTF
TGTGCCAGCAGCTTGGAGCTTGTAGGCTACACCTTC
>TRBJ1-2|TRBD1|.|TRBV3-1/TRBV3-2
CASSQSVAGGRYGYTF
TGTGCCAGCAGCCAATCCGTTGCAGGGGGCCGCTATGGCTACACCTTC
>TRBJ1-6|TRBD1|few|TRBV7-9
CASSVGTAGDSPLHF
TGTGCCAGCAGCGTTGGGACAGCGGGCGATTCACCCCTCCACTTT
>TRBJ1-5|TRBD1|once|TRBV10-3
CAIRGDSRYSNQPQHF
TGTGCCATCAGGGGGGACAGCAGATATAGCAATCAGCCCCAGCATTTT
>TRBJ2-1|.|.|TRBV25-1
CASSEREYNEQFF
TGTGCCAGCAGTGAACGGGAGTACAATGAGCAGTTCTTC
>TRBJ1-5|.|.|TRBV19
CASNSPGLGAPQHF
TGTGCCAGTAATTCGCCTGGTCTGGGAGCGCCCCAGCATTTT
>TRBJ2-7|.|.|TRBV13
CASSSYRVSYEQYF
TGTGCCAGCAGCAGCTACAGGGTCTCCTACGAGCAGTACTTC
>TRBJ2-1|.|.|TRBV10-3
CAISESGGGFSYNEQFF
TGTGCCATCAGTGAGTCAGGAGGGGGCTTTTCCTACAATGAGCAGTTCTTC
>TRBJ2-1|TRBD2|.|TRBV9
CASSATLGLATYNEQFF
TGTGCCAGCAGCGCGACCCTGGGACTAGCGACCTACAATGAGCAGTTCTTC
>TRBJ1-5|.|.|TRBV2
CASDQGYSNQPQHF
TGTGCCAGCGATCAGGGTTACTCCAATCAGCCCCAGCATTTT
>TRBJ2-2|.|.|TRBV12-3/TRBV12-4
CASSLQATGELFF
TGTGCCAGCAGTTTACAGGCTACCGGGGAGCTGTTTTTT
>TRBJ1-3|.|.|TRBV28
CASSLPPFTGVVGNTIYF
TGTGCCAGCAGTTTACCCCCCTTTACGGGTGTCGTCGGAAACACCATATATTTT
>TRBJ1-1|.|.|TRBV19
CASSSAAQGYMNTEAFF
TGTGCCAGTAGTAGCGCCGCCCAGGGTTATATGAACACTGAAGCTTTCTTT
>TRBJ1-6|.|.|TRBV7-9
CASSLYGGNSPLHF
TGTGCCAGCAGCCTCTACGGGGGAAATTCACCCCTCCACTTT
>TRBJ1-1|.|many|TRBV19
CASSIVGGTTEAFF
TGTGCCAGTAGTATAGTCGGGGGTACAACTGAAGCTTTCTTT
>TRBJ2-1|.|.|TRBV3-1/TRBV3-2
CASSHLGSGPYLFF
TGTGCCAGCAGCCATTTAGGGAGCGGTCCTTATCTGTTCTTC
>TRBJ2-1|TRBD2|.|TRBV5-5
CASRLGASGIYNEQFF
TGTGCCAGCAGACTCGGGGCTAGCGGAATCTACAATGAGCAGTTCTTC